These 30 T cell receptor beta chains originate from one sample sequenced in a study of T cells after yellow fever vaccination. Via MiXCR, TCRdb re-called the 5' RACE reads, giving one row per CDR3 protein. The sample lists about 260,000 distinct CDR3 sequences, 5.2% occurring once. This material consisted of CD4+ T cells sorted from PBMCs, taken on the day of the yellow fever booster vaccination. The origin of the receptors is a man younger than 30 who received the YFV17D yellow fever vaccine.

The gene calls are TRBV7-2 and TRBJ2-2; 7 bases are a match to TRBD1. The CDR3 extends over 15 amino acids. Unmatched junction bases numbered 8, after V lost 4 bases and J lost 6 bases. CDR1 is SGHTA, CDR2 FQGNSA, per germline. As DNA, the CDR3 is TGTGCCAGCAGCTCGAACCGACAGGGTTCCGGGGAGCTGTTTTTT. Encoded protein: CASSSNRQGSGELFF.

This clonotype was seen more than once but under ten times. This chain uses TRBV3-1 with TRBJ2-2; D not resolved. The germline V gene encodes CDR1 LGHDT and CDR2 YNNKEL (reference sequence). V was pared by 1 base and J by 7 bases, with 7 bases between. The CDR3 is 13 amino acids. CDR3 DNA: TGTGCCAGCAGCCAAGGGGTGCACGGGGAGCTGTTTTTT. This codes for CASSQGVHGELFF.

The rearrangement uses TRBV5-6 and TRBJ2-7; D possibly uses TRBD1 or TRBD2 (6 bases each). Per germline, CDR1 SGHDT and CDR2 YYEEEE. V lost 4 bases and J 6 bases, leaving 23 bases between the germline ends. The CDR3 length is 16 residues. The CDR3 DNA reads as TGTGCCAGCAGCCCCTGGAGGGGGGCCCTCCAAGCCGAGCAGTACGTC. Translation: CASSPWRGALQAEQYV.

This clonotype has a handful of counts. The J gene is TRBJ2-3, the V gene TRBV7-2; 8 nucleotides line up with TRBD2. Germline CDR1 reads SGHTA; CDR2 reads FQGNSA. V shed 2 bases, J shed 10 bases, and the junction held 11 bases outside the gene matches. There are 15 residues in the CDR3. The CDR3 region has the DNA TGTGCCAGCAGCTTAACGTCCTATACTAGCGGCGCGCAGTATTTT. Protein: CASSLTSYTSGAQYF.

The chain carries TRBV5-1 and TRBJ2-5; a possible D gene is TRBD2 (5 bases). CDR3 length equals 13 residues. Germline values: CDR1 SGHRS, CDR2 YFSETQ. Trimming shortened V by 1 base and J by 5 bases, and 9 bases separated the two germline ends. CDR3 region: CASSLPSRETQYF. The CDR3, as DNA: TGCGCCAGCAGCTTGCCTAGCAGGGAGACCCAGTACTTC.

This clonotype was found many times. The CDR3 coding sequence is TGTGCCAGCAGCTTGGTGGGTAGCGGCGGAGAGACCCAGTACTTC. Amino acid sequence: CASSLVGSGGETQYF. The genes are TRBV5-5 and TRBJ2-5; D possibly corresponds to TRBD2 (6 bases). The germline gives CDR1 SGHKS, CDR2 YYEKEE (reference sequence). V was clipped by 0 bases and J by 4 bases, with 13 bases between them. This CDR3 is built from 15 residues. Variable domain in full (rest from reference TRBV5-5 and TRBJ2-5): DAGVTQSPTHLIKTRGQQVTLRCSPISGHKSVSWYQQVLGQGPQFIFQYYEKEERGRGNFPDRFSARQFPNYSSELNVNALLLGDSALYLCASSLVGSGGETQYFGPGTRLLVL.

This clonotype was observed a handful of times. This sequence joins TRBV5-1 and TRBJ2-6; 7 nucleotides match TRBD1. Germline CDR1 and CDR2: SGHRS and YFSETQ. The ends lost 4 bases at V and 9 bases at J; junction bases unmatched: 4. The CDR3 is made up of 13 amino acids. CDR3 sequence reads: CASSGGQNNVLTF. In DNA form, the CDR3 reads TGCGCCAGCAGCGGGGGACAGAACAACGTCCTGACTTTC.

This clonotype was picked up a small number of times. The rearrangement uses TRBV6-1 and TRBJ2-3; D ambiguous. CDR3 size: 13 residues. V gave up 7 bases and J gave up 3 bases, with 11 bases separating them. CDR1 is MNHNS and CDR2 is SASEGT in the germline V gene. CDR3 coding DNA: TGTGCCAGCACTTATATTGGGACAGATACGCAGTATTTT. Translating it yields CASTYIGTDTQYF.

This clonotype was counted between two and nine times. CDR3 in amino acids: CASSLGGLAQDTQYF. In DNA, the CDR3 is TGTGCCAGCAGTTTAGGGGGACTAGCGCAAGATACGCAGTATTTT. V and J are TRBV12-3 or TRBV12-4 and TRBJ2-3, with TRBD2 matching over 10 bases. The CDR3 sequence is 15 residues long. J was trimmed by 5 bases and V by 1 base; bases with no gene match: 3.

The V and J genes are TRBV6-5 and TRBJ2-5; tentatively, D is TRBD1 or TRBD2 (5 bases each). Per the germline V gene, CDR1 is MNHEY and CDR2 is SVGAGI. The CDR3 runs to 15 residues. The ends were cut back, 0 bases at V and 1 base at J, with 9 bases in the middle. DNA of the CDR3: TGTGCCAGCAGTTACTCCGGGACCCTCCAAGAGACCCAGTACTTC. It yields the protein CASSYSGTLQETQYF.

This clonotype was observed many times. This chain connects TRBV7-9 to TRBJ1-2, with D perhaps matching TRBD1 (6 bases). CDR1 and CDR2 from the germline V gene are SEHNR and FQNEAQ (reference sequence). CDR3 length: 13 residues. V lost 7 bases and J lost 7, with 16 bases in between. CDR3 coding DNA: TGTGCCAGCACCCACCCACAGGGTTTTGGCTACACCTTC. This gives the protein CASTHPQGFGYTF.

This clonotype has a count of ten or more. The CDR3 reads CSARAPRQGWTQYF. The CDR3 region has the DNA TGCAGTGCTAGAGCCCCCCGCCAGGGATGGACCCAGTACTTC. V usage is TRBV20-1 and J usage is TRBJ2-5, with D possibly being TRBD1 (5 bases). Trimming left V 1 base short and J 7 bases short, with 16 bases between. The CDR3 totals 14 residues. CDR1 is DFQATT and CDR2 is SNEGSKA in the germline V gene (reference sequence).

J is TRBJ2-5 and V is TRBV11-2; D uncertain. The V gene's germline CDR1 is SGHAT and CDR2 FQNNGV. The CDR3 is made up of 16 amino acids. V was trimmed by 3 bases and J by 2 bases, leaving 16 bases between them. CDR3 DNA sequence: TGTGCCAGCAGCTTTAAGTCCAGCGCGACTCAAGAGACCCAGTACTTC. This gives the protein CASSFKSSATQETQYF.

This clonotype was recorded a few times. The chain has TRBV3-1 and TRBJ2-1; 7 nucleotides agree with TRBD1. Germline CDR1 and CDR2: LGHDT and YNNKEL (reference sequence). This CDR3 is 13 amino acids long. V was pared by 6 bases and J by 7 bases, with 6 bases of the junction left unmatched. CDR3 nucleotides: TGTGCCAGCAGAAGGACAGGCTCGAATGAGCAGTTCTTC. Encoded protein: CASRRTGSNEQFF.

This clonotype was seen a few times. The V call is TRBV9, the J call TRBJ1-2; no definite D call. V was cut by 4 bases and J by 6 bases, with 19 bases left in between. This CDR3 contains 15 residues. CDR1 is SGDLS, CDR2 YYNGEE, per germline. CDR3 amino acids: CASSPPYEGANGYTF. CDR3 DNA sequence: TGTGCCAGCAGCCCCCCCTACGAGGGCGCGAATGGCTACACCTTC.

In this sample, this clonotype turned up a few times. The chain carries TRBV5-8 and TRBJ2-5, with D maybe TRBD2 (6 bases). V was trimmed by 4 bases and J by 1 base, leaving 14 bases between them. The CDR3 runs 15 residues. The germline CDR1 and CDR2 sequences are SGHTS and YDEGEE. The CDR3 here is CASSRDPAGQETQYF. The CDR3 DNA sequence: TGTGCCAGCAGCAGAGATCCAGCGGGCCAAGAGACCCAGTACTTC.

With regard to this clonotype: Relative to the germline gene, one junction end is altered; a read error may explain this. This rearrangement joins TRBV20-1 to TRBJ2-3; maybe TRBD2 (5 bases). The CDR3 is made up of 12 amino acids. The germline V gene encodes CDR1 DFQATT and CDR2 SNEGSKA (reference sequence). The DNA of the CDR3 is TGCAGTGCGGTCCGGGGTCCAGATAGGCAGTATTTT. Translation: CSAVRGPDRQYF.

This clonotype was counted a few times. A single base separates this from a much larger clone, so it may be a read error. The CDR3: CTSFLTGGSEQFF. Here the CDR3 DNA reads TGCACCAGCTTCCTGACGGGGGGAAGTGAGCAGTTCTTC. This chain joins TRBV5-1 and TRBJ2-1, with 7 bases lining up with TRBD2. The CDR3 sequence is 13 residues long. Germline V lookup: CDR1 SGHRS, CDR2 YFSETQ. Together with reference TRBV5-1 and TRBJ2-1, the CDR3 gives the full variable domain: KAGVTQTPRYLIKTRGQQVTLSCSPISGHRSVSWYQQTPGQGLQFLFEYFSETQRNKGNFPGRFSGRQFSNSRSEMNVSTLELGDSALYLCTSFLTGGSEQFFGPGTRLTVL.

This rearrangement joins TRBV20-1 to TRBJ2-1; D is tentatively TRBD1 or TRBD2 (5 bases each). The CDR3 runs 15 residues. V lost 3 bases, J lost 1 base, and 13 bases lay in between. CDR1 DFQATT and CDR2 SNEGSKA come from the germline V gene (reference sequence). The CDR3 region is CSASPPGRSYNEQFF. The CDR3, as DNA: TGCAGTGCTAGCCCCCCGGGACGGTCCTACAATGAGCAGTTCTTC.

Written as DNA, the CDR3 is TGTGCCAGTAGTAGGGGCCCGATAGGGACCCAGTACTTC. Its protein is CASSRGPIGTQYF. The rearrangement links TRBV19 to TRBJ2-5; D is perhaps TRBD1 (5 bases). CDR1 LNHDA and CDR2 SQIVND come from the germline V gene (reference sequence). V was shortened by 4 bases and J by 7 bases, with 13 bases between the two germline ends. This CDR3 has 13 amino acids. The full variable domain, completed using reference TRBV19 and TRBJ2-5, is DGGITQSPKYLFRKEGQNVTLSCEQNLNHDAMYWYRQDPGQGLRLIYYSQIVNDFQKGDIAEGYSVSREKKESFPLTVTSAQKNPTAFYLCASSRGPIGTQYFGPGTRLLVL.

CDR3: CASSIPRLAGRTDTQYF. As DNA, the CDR3 is TGTGCCAGTAGTATCCCAAGACTAGCGGGGCGCACAGATACGCAGTATTTT. V and J are TRBV19 and TRBJ2-3, with 11 bases identical to TRBD2. The CDR3 spans 17 residues. J gave up 1 base and V 3 bases, and 6 bases lay outside the gene matches. Germline lookup yields CDR1 LNHDA and CDR2 SQIVND (reference sequence). Full variable domain (rest looked up from reference TRBV19 and TRBJ2-3): DGGITQSPKYLFRKEGQNVTLSCEQNLNHDAMYWYRQDPGQGLRLIYYSQIVNDFQKGDIAEGYSVSREKKESFPLTVTSAQKNPTAFYLCASSIPRLAGRTDTQYFGPGTRLTVL.

This clonotype was recorded at least ten times. J is TRBJ2-7 and V is TRBV6-6; D is unclear. The V end lost 4 bases, the J end lost 7 bases, and 8 bases lay between the germline ends. The CDR3 is 11 amino acids. Germline V gene data show CDR1 as MNHNY and CDR2 as SVGAGI (reference sequence). The CDR3 spells CASSSSLEQYF. CDR3 DNA: TGTGCCAGCAGTTCTTCACTGGAGCAGTACTTC.

This clonotype has just a few counts. This sequence joins TRBV6-1 and TRBJ2-1; TRBD1 might be the D (5 bases). CDR1 MNHNS and CDR2 SASEGT come from the germline V gene. V was clipped by 1 base and J by 4 bases, with 8 bases between them. This CDR3 comprises 14 residues. The CDR3, as DNA: TGTGCCAGCAGTGAAGGACAGCCTTACAATGAGCAGTTCTTC. It yields the protein CASSEGQPYNEQFF.

This clonotype was seen ten or more times. The rearrangement links TRBV12-3 or TRBV12-4 to TRBJ1-5; the D gene is possibly TRBD1 (5 bases). The CDR3 sequence is 15 residues long. V was pared by 1 base and J by 1 base, with 8 bases between. CDR3 loop: CASSLGGGSNQPQHF. The CDR3 coding sequence is TGTGCCAGCAGTTTAGGGGGGGGGAGCAATCAGCCCCAGCATTTT.

This clonotype was counted between two and nine times. This rearrangement joins TRBV20-1 to TRBJ2-7, with D maybe TRBD2 (6 bases). Looked up from germline, CDR1 is DFQATT and CDR2 is SNEGSKA (reference sequence). V lost 7 bases to trimming and J lost 11 bases, with 9 bases between them. This CDR3 has 8 residues. CDR3 in amino acids: CSVGGKYV. The DNA of the CDR3 is TGCAGTGTTGGGGGGAAGTACGTC.

This clonotype is medium-sized by share. The chain has TRBV5-1 and TRBJ1-6, with unresolved D. CDR1 SGHRS and CDR2 YFSETQ come from the germline V gene. The germline V and J ends were trimmed by 0 bases and 7 bases, with 11 bases remaining between them. The CDR3 runs 15 residues. CDR3 in amino acids: CASSLGASYNSPLHF. The CDR3 DNA reads as TGCGCCAGCAGCTTGGGGGCGTCTTACAATTCACCCCTCCACTTT. Full variable domain (remainder filled in from reference TRBV5-1 and TRBJ1-6): KAGVTQTPRYLIKTRGQQVTLSCSPISGHRSVSWYQQTPGQGLQFLFEYFSETQRNKGNFPGRFSGRQFSNSRSEMNVSTLELGDSALYLCASSLGASYNSPLHFGNGTRLTVT.

This clonotype has a handful of counts. This chain uses TRBV2 with TRBJ1-1; the D is unclear. V lost 8 bases and J lost 0, with 16 bases in between. Germline CDR1 reads SNHLY; CDR2 reads FYNNEI. The CDR3 length is 15 residues. CDR3 sequence (DNA): TGTGCCAGCCAAAGGGTGGGCAGATTGAACACTGAAGCTTTCTTT. Its protein product is CASQRVGRLNTEAFF.

At least ten counts were recorded for this clonotype. The chain employs TRBV4-2 and TRBJ2-2; D call uncertain. Germline V gene data show CDR1 as LGHNA and CDR2 as YNFKEQ. Between the trimmed V and J ends, which lost 0 bases and 0 bases, there was a span of 11 bases. This CDR3 spans 17 amino acids. This chain's CDR3 is CASSQDRNQTNTGELFF. In DNA, the CDR3 is TGTGCCAGCAGCCAAGATAGGAACCAGACGAACACCGGGGAGCTGTTTTTT.

The gene calls are TRBV14 and TRBJ2-1; D remains unclear. Per the germline V gene, CDR1 is SGHDN and CDR2 is FVKESK. V lost 3 bases to trimming and J lost 12 bases, with 15 bases between them. This CDR3 is built from 13 residues. This CDR3 reads CASSQVPASGQFF. CDR3 nucleotides: TGTGCCAGCAGCCAGGTGCCGGCCTCCGGGCAGTTCTTC. The entire variable domain, with the rest obtained from reference TRBV14 and TRBJ2-1, is as follows: EAGVTQFPSHSVIEKGQTVTLRCDPISGHDNLYWYRRVMGKEIKFLLHFVKESKQDESGMPNNRFLAERTGGTYSTLKVQPAELEDSGVYFCASSQVPASGQFFGPGTRLTVL.

In this sample, this clonotype turned up many times. The rearrangement uses TRBV12-3 or TRBV12-4 and TRBJ2-7; D uncertain. V gave up 2 bases and J gave up 0 bases, with 8 bases separating them. The CDR3 contains 14 residues. This CDR3 reads CASSLSYSSYEQYF. CDR3 DNA sequence: TGTGCCAGCAGTTTAAGCTATTCCTCCTACGAGCAGTACTTC.